This T cell receptor beta chain was sequenced for a study of CD8 T cells in Susac syndrome. Turning to the study itself: When blood was drawn, patients with Susac syndrome were on intravenous immunoglobulin alone, on corticosteroids, or therapy-naive.

Study-level points and caveats: The peak of CD8+ clonal expansion in Susac was seen in TEMRA cells and active patients.

Germline V gene lookup returns CDR1 LNHDA and CDR2 SQIVND (reference sequence). The ends were cut back, 3 bases at V and 9 bases at J, with 17 bases in the middle. This CDR3 comprises 14 residues. This clonotype has just one count. The target antigen is unknown. The RNA input was roughly 0.45 to 1 ug, and it was reverse transcribed with random hexamers. The CDR3 of TCR beta was amplified by immunoSEQ multiplex PCR across 54 Vbeta and 13 Jbeta. A single record per CDR3 protein comes from TCRdb applying MiXCR to the immunoSEQ multiplex PCR reads. The sample yields about 23,000 distinct CDR3 sequences, over 85% seen once.

The gene calls are TRBV19 and TRBJ2-5; D is uncertain. The clonotype was recovered from a human donor with Susac syndrome. Sequencing was done on a sample of CD8+ T cells from PBMCs. DNA of the CDR3: TGTGCCAGTAGTATCGGACGAACCCATATGCCCCAGTACTTC. Its protein product is CASSIGRTHMPQYF.